A selection of T cell receptor beta chains follows, all from one sample in a study of blood T cell repertoires in COVID-19. Only in-frame clones appear in the TCRdb table, and some are missing; sequencing was by immunoSEQ multiplex PCR. The profile shows about 190,000 clones, around 78% of them singletons. Source material: peripheral blood. These receptors came from a woman of 80 years or more with active or convalescent COVID-19. CDR3s include the opening cysteine and the closing phenylalanine or tryptophan. D genes are given only for firm matches. Clone size is given for some rows only: seen once, a few or many times, or a class if the clone is expanded.

J gene: TRBJ1-4
V gene: TRBV15
clone size: NA
D gene: NA
CDR3 protein: CATSREVGDEKLFF
CDR3 DNA: TGTGCCACCAGCAGAGAGGTAGGGGATGAAAAACTGTTTTTT

J gene: TRBJ1-2
V gene: TRBV4-3
clone size: many
D gene: NA
CDR3 protein: CASSQDAVVGATTNYGYTF
CDR3 DNA: TGCGCCAGCAGCCAAGACGCCGTCGTAGGGGCGACGACAAACTATGGCTACACCTTC

J gene: TRBJ2-5
V gene: TRBV9
clone size: few
D gene: NA
CDR3 protein: CASSVGGSFSETQYF
CDR3 DNA: TGTGCCAGCAGCGTAGGAGGCAGCTTTAGTGAGACCCAGTACTTC

J gene: TRBJ2-1
V gene: TRBV14
clone size: NA
D gene: TRBD2
CDR3 protein: CASSHARLAGYNEQFF
CDR3 DNA: TGTGCCAGCAGCCATGCCCGCCTAGCGGGTTACAATGAGCAGTTCTTC

J gene: TRBJ1-1
V gene: TRBV2
clone size: once
D gene: TRBD1
CDR3 protein: CASSERGPPTTEAFF
CDR3 DNA: TGTGCCAGCAGTGAAAGGGGGCCCCCCACAACTGAAGCTTTCTTT

J gene: TRBJ2-5
V gene: TRBV30
clone size: NA
D gene: TRBD2
CDR3 protein: CACRTSGGAVTQYF
CDR3 DNA: TGTGCCTGCCGGACTAGCGGGGGGGCCGTGACCCAGTACTTC

J gene: TRBJ2-3
V gene: TRBV4-2
clone size: NA
D gene: TRBD2
CDR3 protein: CASSPGGSTDTQYF
CDR3 DNA: TGTGCCAGCAGCCCCGGGGGGTCCACAGATACGCAGTATTTT

J gene: TRBJ1-1
V gene: TRBV7-2
clone size: NA
D gene: NA
CDR3 protein: CASSLGNRVTEAFF
CDR3 DNA: TGTGCCAGCAGCTTAGGCAACAGGGTTACTGAAGCTTTCTTT

J gene: TRBJ2-1
V gene: TRBV3-1/TRBV3-2
clone size: few
D gene: TRBD2
CDR3 protein: CASSQQRGVYNEQFF
CDR3 DNA: TGTGCCAGCAGCCAACAGCGGGGGGTCTACAATGAGCAGTTCTTC

J gene: TRBJ1-4
V gene: TRBV5-1
clone size: NA
D gene: NA
CDR3 protein: CASSLGQGFNEKLFF
CDR3 DNA: TGCGCCAGCAGCTTGGGCCAGGGATTTAATGAAAAACTGTTTTTT

J gene: TRBJ2-3
V gene: TRBV5-1
clone size: few
D gene: TRBD1
CDR3 protein: CASSLVQGVSTDTQYF
CDR3 DNA: TGCGCCAGCAGCTTGGTACAGGGGGTGAGCACAGATACGCAGTATTTT

J gene: TRBJ1-1
V gene: TRBV5-5
clone size: NA
D gene: NA
CDR3 protein: CASSFQGYLASEAFF
CDR3 DNA: TGTGCCAGCAGCTTCCAGGGCTACCTTGCTTCTGAAGCTTTCTTT

J gene: TRBJ2-5
V gene: TRBV7-2
clone size: NA
D gene: NA
CDR3 protein: CASSLVQSQETQYF
CDR3 DNA: TGTGCCAGCAGCTTAGTTCAGTCCCAAGAGACCCAGTACTTC

J gene: TRBJ2-1
V gene: TRBV6-4
clone size: NA
D gene: TRBD2
CDR3 protein: CASSDLKRGPSSYNEQFF
CDR3 DNA: TGTGCCAGCAGTGACCTTAAGCGGGGGCCTTCCTCCTACAATGAGCAGTTCTTC

J gene: TRBJ1-2
V gene: TRBV9
clone size: NA
D gene: TRBD1
CDR3 protein: CASSARGRYGYTF
CDR3 DNA: TGTGCCAGCAGCGCCAGGGGGCGGTATGGCTACACCTTC

J gene: TRBJ1-5
V gene: TRBV19
clone size: NA
D gene: TRBD1
CDR3 protein: CASSLRDRGPDQPQHF
CDR3 DNA: TGTGCCAGTAGTCTCCGGGACAGGGGGCCGGATCAGCCCCAGCATTTT

J gene: TRBJ2-7
V gene: TRBV4-3
clone size: once
D gene: NA
CDR3 protein: CASSQEQGSYEQYF
CDR3 DNA: TGCGCCAGCAGCCAAGAGCAGGGGTCCTACGAGCAGTACTTC

J gene: TRBJ2-7
V gene: TRBV18
clone size: NA
D gene: NA
CDR3 protein: CASGPGIPPYEQYF
CDR3 DNA: TGTGCCAGCGGGCCGGGGATACCTCCCTACGAGCAGTACTTC

J gene: TRBJ2-2
V gene: TRBV28
clone size: NA
D gene: TRBD2
CDR3 protein: CASIPAGETGELFF
CDR3 DNA: TGTGCCAGCATTCCAGCGGGGGAAACCGGGGAGCTGTTTTTT

J gene: TRBJ2-2
V gene: TRBV27
clone size: NA
D gene: TRBD1
CDR3 protein: CASNEDRATTGELFF
CDR3 DNA: TGTGCCAGCAACGAGGACAGGGCAACGACCGGGGAGCTGTTTTTT

J gene: TRBJ1-2
V gene: TRBV3-1/TRBV3-2
clone size: NA
D gene: NA
CDR3 protein: CASSQDLAGANYGYTF
CDR3 DNA: TGTGCCAGCAGCCAAGATCTAGCAGGTGCTAACTATGGCTACACCTTC

J gene: TRBJ2-7
V gene: TRBV2
clone size: NA
D gene: TRBD2
CDR3 protein: CASSFSGGASYEQYF
CDR3 DNA: TGTGCCAGCAGTTTTAGCGGGGGGGCCTCCTACGAGCAGTACTTC

J gene: TRBJ1-2
V gene: TRBV7-8
clone size: NA
D gene: TRBD1
CDR3 protein: CASSLGTVNGYTF
CDR3 DNA: TGTGCCAGCAGCCTCGGGACAGTAAATGGCTACACCTTC

J gene: TRBJ1-1
V gene: TRBV7-2
clone size: NA
D gene: NA
CDR3 protein: CASSLVSGSGTEAFF
CDR3 DNA: TGTGCCAGCAGCTTAGTCTCGGGGTCGGGCACTGAAGCTTTCTTT

J gene: TRBJ2-3
V gene: TRBV28
clone size: NA
D gene: TRBD1
CDR3 protein: CASSRTDRPTDTQYF
CDR3 DNA: TGTGCCAGCAGTAGGACGGACAGGCCCACAGATACGCAGTATTTT

J gene: TRBJ2-3
V gene: TRBV9
clone size: NA
D gene: NA
CDR3 protein: CASSVATMVRGRGDTQYF
CDR3 DNA: TGTGCCAGCAGCGTAGCTACGATGGTCAGGGGCAGAGGAGATACGCAGTATTTT

J gene: TRBJ2-1
V gene: TRBV5-6
clone size: NA
D gene: NA
CDR3 protein: CASSLEGGSYNEQFF
CDR3 DNA: TGTGCCAGCAGCTTGGAAGGGGGCTCCTACAATGAGCAGTTCTTC

J gene: TRBJ2-5
V gene: TRBV16
clone size: NA
D gene: NA
CDR3 protein: CASSPDSQETQYF
CDR3 DNA: TGTGCCAGCAGCCCGGACAGCCAAGAGACCCAGTACTTC

J gene: TRBJ1-2
V gene: TRBV10-3
clone size: NA
D gene: TRBD1
CDR3 protein: CAISLTGQGYGYTF
CDR3 DNA: TGTGCCATCAGCCTGACGGGACAGGGCTATGGCTACACCTTC

J gene: TRBJ1-1
V gene: TRBV11-2
clone size: NA
D gene: NA
CDR3 protein: CASSSTQGLSEAFF
CDR3 DNA: TGTGCCAGCAGTTCTACCCAGGGCTTGTCTGAAGCTTTCTTT